What follows are 25 T cell receptor beta chains derived from one specimen sequenced in a study of blood T cells in healthy people across ages. A second PCR, run for about 7 to 11 cycles, used a sample-barcoded 5' primer plus a J-beta primer mix. TCRdb ran MiXCR on the 5' RACE reads and lists one entry per CDR3 protein. There are 1.5 million to 2 million distinct CDR3 sequences in the sample; 49% occur only once, and roughly 2% lies in the top ten. What was sequenced was blood. Source of these receptors: a woman aged 35 to 49 in good health.

This clonotype was detected a few times. This chain uses TRBV20-1 with TRBJ2-1; possibly TRBD1 for D (6 bases). The ends were cut back, 5 bases at V and 6 bases at J, with 17 bases in the middle. The CDR3 has 14 residues. Germline V CDR1 and CDR2: DFQATT, SNEGSKA (reference sequence). The CDR3 sequence is CSARPGHQGNEQFF. CDR3 nucleotides: TGCAGTGCTCGCCCGGGACATCAGGGCAATGAGCAGTTCTTC.

This clonotype was counted a few times. The rearrangement joins TRBV5-6 to TRBJ2-4; D may be TRBD1 (5 bases). The CDR3 sequence is 12 residues long. The V end lost 2 bases, the J end lost 13 bases, and 13 bases lay between the germline ends. The V gene's germline CDR1 is SGHDT and CDR2 YYEEEE. CDR3 protein: CASSFRTFEQYF. The DNA of the CDR3 is TGTGCCAGCAGCTTCAGGACATTTGAGCAGTACTTC.

The rearrangement joins TRBV3-1 to TRBJ2-1, with 8 bases fitting TRBD1. The CDR3 sequence is 15 residues long. V lost 1 base and J lost 5; bases outside the gene matches: 4. Germline V CDR1 and CDR2: LGHDT, YNNKEL (reference sequence). This CDR3 reads CASSQATGGDNEQFF. In DNA, the CDR3 is TGTGCCAGCAGCCAAGCAACAGGGGGTGACAATGAGCAGTTCTTC.

The V gene is TRBV28, the J gene TRBJ2-7, with D unclear. CDR3 length equals 14 residues. The ends were cut back, 6 bases at V and 6 bases at J, with 18 bases in the middle. CDR1 is MDHEN and CDR2 is SYDVKM in the germline V gene. The CDR3 loop reads CASRESGRASEQYF. CDR3 nucleotide sequence: TGTGCCAGCAGAGAGTCCGGACGGGCTTCCGAGCAGTACTTC.

The chain combines TRBV10-3 with TRBJ2-1; 12 bases map to TRBD2. The V segment lost 6 bases and the J segment 8 bases; nucleotides outside the gene matches: 17. The CDR3 runs 18 residues. Germline CDR1 and CDR2: ENHRY and SYGVKD. The CDR3 region is CAIRGPYLAGGPGDEQFF. The CDR3 bases are TGTGCCATCAGGGGGCCCTACCTAGCGGGGGGGCCGGGCGATGAGCAGTTCTTC.

This chain joins TRBV20-1 and TRBJ1-5, with D uncertain. In germline, CDR1 is DFQATT, CDR2 SNEGSKA (reference sequence). V was cut by 5 bases and J by 0 bases, with 14 bases left in between. The CDR3 has 15 amino acids. In nucleotides, the CDR3 is TGCAGTGCTCGCGAAAAGGACTATAGCAATCAGCCCCAGCATTTT. It translates to CSAREKDYSNQPQHF.

The chain uses TRBV20-1 and TRBJ2-1; D tentatively reads TRBD1 or TRBD2 (6 bases each). The CDR3 consists of 13 residues. V lost 5 bases, J lost 8 bases, and 16 bases lay in between. Per germline, CDR1 DFQATT and CDR2 SNEGSKA (reference sequence). The CDR3 spells CSAQRPGGYEQFF. CDR3 coding DNA: TGCAGTGCTCAGCGTCCCGGGGGCTATGAGCAGTTCTTC.

The chain is built from TRBV11-3 and TRBJ2-1; TRBD2 agrees at 11 bases. This CDR3 region has 16 residues. The trim removed 6 bases at V and 5 bases at J, leaving 9 bases unmatched. The V gene's germline CDR1 is SGHNT and CDR2 YENEEA. In DNA form, the CDR3 reads TGTGCCAGCAGTCCTTATAGCGGGGGGGGAAACAATGAGCAGTTCTTC. This encodes CASSPYSGGGNNEQFF.

The rearrangement links TRBV7-2 to TRBJ2-5; no definite D call. Germline V gene sequence: CDR1 SGHTA, CDR2 FQGNSA. Trimming removed 2 bases at V and 2 bases at J, with 9 bases between. This CDR3 has 14 amino acids. CDR3 DNA sequence: TGTGCCAGCAGCTTAAATCAGTTACAAGAGACCCAGTACTTC. Its protein is CASSLNQLQETQYF.

V is TRBV27 and J is TRBJ2-7; D perhaps matches TRBD2 (6 bases). CDR3 size: 16 residues. CDR1 MNHEY and CDR2 SMNVEV come from the germline V gene (reference sequence). Trimming left V 2 bases short and J 0 bases short, with 14 bases between. The CDR3 loop is CASSLGGTLSSYEQYF. The DNA of the CDR3 is TGTGCCAGCAGTTTAGGAGGGACTCTAAGCTCCTACGAGCAGTACTTC.

The chain recombines TRBV10-3 with TRBJ2-1; no clear D gene. With 0 bases removed from V and 5 bases from J, the gap between germline ends came to 5 bases. Germline V gene data show CDR1 as ENHRY and CDR2 as SYGVKD. The CDR3 is 13 amino acids. The CDR3 loop is CAISESNNNEQFF. The CDR3 coding sequence is TGTGCCATCAGTGAGTCTAATAACAATGAGCAGTTCTTC.

The chain links TRBV5-1 to TRBJ2-1, with a weak D call TRBD2 (5 bases). The CDR3 spans 13 residues. Looked up from germline, CDR1 is SGHRS and CDR2 is YFSETQ. V lost 0 bases and J 9 bases, leaving 10 bases between the germline ends. DNA of the CDR3: TGCGCCAGCAGCTTGGAGGACTCTCGTGAGCAGTTCTTC. This gives the protein CASSLEDSREQFF.

The rearrangement links TRBV2 to TRBJ2-7, with D tentatively TRBD1 (5 bases). The end of the DNA fits TRBJ2-5 better, so the J call may be wrong. Germline V gene data show CDR1 as SNHLY and CDR2 as FYNNEI. CDR3 size: 14 residues. CDR3 bases: TGTGCCAGCAGTGTCAGGACAAGCCAAGAGACCCAGTACTTC. Protein: CASSVRTSQETQYF.

This rearrangement joins TRBV12-3 or TRBV12-4 to TRBJ1-5; the match to TRBD1 covers 8 bases. V dropped 5 bases and J dropped 5; count of bases not matched to a gene: 8. The CDR3 spans 15 residues. Here the CDR3 DNA reads TGTGCCAGCAGTCCCGGGGACAGGTCGGATCAGCCCCAGCATTTT. This codes for CASSPGDRSDQPQHF.

The chain recombines TRBV27 with TRBJ2-3; D is tentatively TRBD1 or TRBD2 (5 bases each). V was clipped by 1 base and J by 0 bases, with 17 bases between them. The V gene's germline CDR1 is MNHEY and CDR2 SMNVEV (reference sequence). The CDR3 is 18 amino acids. The CDR3 DNA is TGTGCCAGCAGTTTATTTGAGGGGTCAACTTCTAGCACAGATACGCAGTATTTT. Translating gives CASSLFEGSTSSTDTQYF.

The J gene is TRBJ1-2, the V gene TRBV6-1; tentative D call: TRBD1 (5 bases). Germline assignment: CDR1 MNHNS and CDR2 SASEGT. The CDR3 is 13 amino acids. V lost 1 base and J 4 bases, leaving 7 bases between the germline ends. The chain's CDR3 is CASSEGTTYGYTF. The CDR3 nucleotides are TGTGCCAGCAGTGAAGGGACAACCTATGGCTACACCTTC.

This clonotype was seen a few times. The chain links TRBV20-1 to TRBJ2-4, with 11 bases fitting TRBD1. The ends lost 2 bases at V and 1 base at J; junction bases unmatched: 1. This CDR3 has 15 residues. Germline lookup yields CDR1 DFQATT and CDR2 SNEGSKA (reference sequence). In nucleotides, the CDR3 is TGCAGTGCTAGATGGGACAGGGGGGCCAAAAACATTCAGTACTTC. Translated: CSARWDRGAKNIQYF.

This clonotype is a singleton in its sample. This rearrangement joins TRBV3-1 to TRBJ2-5; TRBD2 agrees at 9 bases. Germline V gives CDR1 LGHDT, CDR2 YNNKEL (reference sequence). With 6 bases clipped from V and 0 bases from J, the junction kept 5 bases outside the gene matches. The CDR3 spans 15 residues. The CDR3 region has the DNA TGTGCCAGCAGTCGCCGGACTAGCGACCAAGAGACCCAGTACTTC. It is translated as CASSRRTSDQETQYF.

This chain connects TRBV29-1 to TRBJ1-2; D gene unclear. Trimming removed 0 bases from V and 4 bases from J, with 18 bases in between. This CDR3 is 16 amino acids long. Germline lookup yields CDR1 SQVTM and CDR2 ANQGSEA. Here the CDR3 DNA reads TGCAGCGTTGAAGATGGCTGGACGGGCAAGGGCTATGGCTACACCTTC. Translated, it gives CSVEDGWTGKGYGYTF.

The J gene is TRBJ2-7, the V gene TRBV6-2 or TRBV6-3; a possible D gene is TRBD1 (5 bases). Trimming removed 7 bases at V and 4 bases at J, with 14 bases between. The CDR3 runs 13 residues. The V gene's germline CDR1 is MNHEY and CDR2 SVGEGT. CDR3 DNA: TGTGCCAGCAATGGGATTAGGGGATACGAGCAGTACTTC. Its protein is CASNGIRGYEQYF.

The gene calls are TRBV7-2 and TRBJ2-7; D gene uncertain. The CDR3 sequence is 14 residues long. The V gene's germline CDR1 is SGHTA and CDR2 FQGNSA. Trimming took off 3 bases at V and 2 bases at J, with 11 bases between the two ends. The CDR3 DNA follows: TGTGCCAGCAGCTTCGGCCAGATCACCTACGAGCAGTACTTC. This gives the protein CASSFGQITYEQYF.

The CDR3, as DNA: TGTGCCAGCAGCCCCCGAGGGGGTCTAACCTACAATGAGCAGTTCTTC. As protein: CASSPRGGLTYNEQFF. The rearrangement uses TRBV7-2 and TRBJ2-1; a possible D gene is TRBD1 (6 bases). V gave up 5 bases and J gave up 2 bases, with 16 bases separating them. Germline loops: CDR1 SGHTA, CDR2 FQGNSA. This CDR3 is 16 amino acids long.

The genes are TRBV25-1 and TRBJ2-1, with 8 bases lining up with TRBD2. The CDR3 length is 15 residues. V shed 6 bases, J shed 2 bases, and the junction held 6 bases outside the gene matches. Germline values: CDR1 MGHDK, CDR2 SYGVNS. The CDR3 DNA reads as TGTGCCAGCAGACCCTCGGGAGGGCCCTACAATGAGCAGTTCTTC. Translation: CASRPSGGPYNEQFF.

In its sample, this clonotype was seen a few times. The chain recombines TRBV6-6 with TRBJ2-7, with 7 bases aligning to TRBD1. V lost 2 bases, J lost 4 bases, and 5 bases stayed unmatched. This CDR3 has 14 amino acids. The V gene's germline CDR1 is MNHNY and CDR2 SVGAGI (reference sequence). DNA for the CDR3: TGTGCCAGCAGTTACGTAGGGGGCGGGTACGAGCAGTACTTC. Translating it yields CASSYVGGGYEQYF.

This clonotype was counted between two and nine times. This chain joins TRBV12-3 or TRBV12-4 and TRBJ2-6, with D perhaps matching TRBD1 (6 bases). The CDR3 has 17 amino acids. With 6 bases removed from V and 0 bases from J, the gap between germline ends came to 15 bases. DNA for the CDR3: TGTGCCAGCAGCCAACACTCGACAGGCTCTGGGGCCAACGTCCTGACTTTC. Residues: CASSQHSTGSGANVLTF.